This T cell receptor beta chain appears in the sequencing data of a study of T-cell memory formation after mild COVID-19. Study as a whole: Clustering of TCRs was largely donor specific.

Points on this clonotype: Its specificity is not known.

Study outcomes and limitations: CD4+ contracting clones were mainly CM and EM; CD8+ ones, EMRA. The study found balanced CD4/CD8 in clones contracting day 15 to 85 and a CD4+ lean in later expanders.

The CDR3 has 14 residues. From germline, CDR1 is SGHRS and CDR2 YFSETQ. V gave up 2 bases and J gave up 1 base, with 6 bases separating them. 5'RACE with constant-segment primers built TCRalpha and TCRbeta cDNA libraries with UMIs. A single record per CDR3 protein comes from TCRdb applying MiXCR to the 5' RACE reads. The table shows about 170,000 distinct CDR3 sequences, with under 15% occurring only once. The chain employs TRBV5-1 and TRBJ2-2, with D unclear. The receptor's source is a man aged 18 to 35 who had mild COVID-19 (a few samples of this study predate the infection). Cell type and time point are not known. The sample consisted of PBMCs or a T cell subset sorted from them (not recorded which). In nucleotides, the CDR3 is TGCGCCAGCAGCTTCTTGGTGAACACCGGGGAGCTGTTTTTT. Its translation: CASSFLVNTGELFF.